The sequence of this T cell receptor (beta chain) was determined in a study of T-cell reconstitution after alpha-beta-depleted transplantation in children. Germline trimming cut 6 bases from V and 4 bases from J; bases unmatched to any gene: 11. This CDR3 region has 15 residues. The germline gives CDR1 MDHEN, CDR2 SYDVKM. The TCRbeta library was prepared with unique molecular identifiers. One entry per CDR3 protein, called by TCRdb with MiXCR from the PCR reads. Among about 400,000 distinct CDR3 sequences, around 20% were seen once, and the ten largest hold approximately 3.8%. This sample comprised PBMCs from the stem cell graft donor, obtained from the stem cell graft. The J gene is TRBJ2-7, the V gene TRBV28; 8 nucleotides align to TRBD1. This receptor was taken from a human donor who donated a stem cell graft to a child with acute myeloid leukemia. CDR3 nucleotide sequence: TGTGCCAGCAGGGACAGGGTGCAATTTTTATACGAGCAGTACTTC. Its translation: CASRDRVQFLYEQYF. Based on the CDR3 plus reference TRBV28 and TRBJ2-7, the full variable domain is DVKVTQSSRYLVKRTGEKVFLECVQDMDHENMFWYRQDPGLGLRLIYFSYDVKMKEKGDIPEGYSVSREKKERFSLILESASTNQTSMYLCASRDRVQFLYEQYFGPGTRLTVT.